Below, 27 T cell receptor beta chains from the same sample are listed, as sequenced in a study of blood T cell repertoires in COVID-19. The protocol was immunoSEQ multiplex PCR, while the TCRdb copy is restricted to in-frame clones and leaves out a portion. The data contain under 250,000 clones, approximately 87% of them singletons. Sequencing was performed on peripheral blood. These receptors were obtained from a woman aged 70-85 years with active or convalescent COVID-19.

The CDR3 sequence is CASSGSSGATNEKLFF. The CDR3 DNA is TGTGCCAGCAGTGGCTCCTCAGGGGCCACTAATGAAAAACTGTTTTTT. V is TRBV25-1 and J is TRBJ1-4, with D tentatively TRBD1 (6 bases). V lost 4 bases to trimming and J lost 2 bases, with 14 bases between them. This CDR3 has 16 residues. From germline, CDR1 is MGHDK and CDR2 SYGVNS.

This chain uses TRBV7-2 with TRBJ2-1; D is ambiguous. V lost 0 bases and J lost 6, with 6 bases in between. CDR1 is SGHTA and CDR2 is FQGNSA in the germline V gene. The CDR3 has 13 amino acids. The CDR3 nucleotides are TGTGCCAGCAGCTTAGCCCAGGTCAATGAGCAGTTCTTC. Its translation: CASSLAQVNEQFF.

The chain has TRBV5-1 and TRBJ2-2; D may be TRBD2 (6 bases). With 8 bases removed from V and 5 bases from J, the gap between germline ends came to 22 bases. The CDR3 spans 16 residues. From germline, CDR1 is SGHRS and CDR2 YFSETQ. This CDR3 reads CASKISGTGGTGELFF. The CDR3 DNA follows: TGCGCCAGTAAAATCTCCGGGACTGGCGGGACCGGGGAGCTGTTTTTT.

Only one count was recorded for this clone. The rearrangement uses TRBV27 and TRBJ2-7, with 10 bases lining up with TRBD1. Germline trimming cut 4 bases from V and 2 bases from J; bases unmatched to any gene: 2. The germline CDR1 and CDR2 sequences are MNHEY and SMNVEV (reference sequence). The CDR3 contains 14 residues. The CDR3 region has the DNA TGTGCCAGCAGTTCAGGACAGGGGGCCTACGAGCAGTACTTC. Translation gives CASSSGQGAYEQYF.

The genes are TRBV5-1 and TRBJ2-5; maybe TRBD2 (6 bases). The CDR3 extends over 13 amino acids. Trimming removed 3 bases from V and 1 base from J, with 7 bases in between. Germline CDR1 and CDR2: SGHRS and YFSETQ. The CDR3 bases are TGCGCCAGCAGCTCGACTAGCCAAGAGACCCAGTACTTC. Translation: CASSSTSQETQYF.

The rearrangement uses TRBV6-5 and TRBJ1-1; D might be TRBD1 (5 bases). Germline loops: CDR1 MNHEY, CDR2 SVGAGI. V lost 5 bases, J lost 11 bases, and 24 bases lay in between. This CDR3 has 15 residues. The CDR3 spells CASSQAGGTGGYAFF. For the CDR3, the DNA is TGTGCCAGCAGTCAGGCCGGGGGGACGGGTGGGTACGCTTTCTTT.

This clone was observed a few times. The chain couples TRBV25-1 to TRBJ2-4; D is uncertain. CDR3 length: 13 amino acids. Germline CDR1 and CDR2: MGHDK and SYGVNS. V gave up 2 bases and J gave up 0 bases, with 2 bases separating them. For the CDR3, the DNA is TGTGCCAGCAGTGAACTAGCCAAAAACATTCAGTACTTC. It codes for CASSELAKNIQYF.

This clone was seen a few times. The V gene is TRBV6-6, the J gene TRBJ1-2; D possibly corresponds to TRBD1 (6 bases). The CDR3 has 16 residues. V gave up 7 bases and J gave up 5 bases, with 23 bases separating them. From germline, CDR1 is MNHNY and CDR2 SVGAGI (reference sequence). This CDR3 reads CASTPPDRTFDYGYTF. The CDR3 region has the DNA TGTGCCAGCACCCCCCCAGACAGGACCTTTGATTATGGCTACACCTTC.

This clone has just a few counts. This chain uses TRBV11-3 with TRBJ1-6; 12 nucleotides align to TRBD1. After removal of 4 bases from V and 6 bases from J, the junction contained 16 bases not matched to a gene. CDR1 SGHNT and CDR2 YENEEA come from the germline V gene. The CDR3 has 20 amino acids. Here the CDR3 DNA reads TGTGCCAGCAGCTCCAAGCTGTGGGGACAGGGGGCGCTCGGTAATTCACCCCTCCACTTT. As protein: CASSSKLWGQGALGNSPLHF. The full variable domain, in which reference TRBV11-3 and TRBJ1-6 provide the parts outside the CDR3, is EAGVVQSPRYKIIEKKQPVAFWCNPISGHNTLYWYLQNLGQGPELLIRYENEEAVDDSQLPKDRFSAERLKGVDSTLKIQPAELGDSAVYLCASSSKLWGQGALGNSPLHFGNGTRLTVT.

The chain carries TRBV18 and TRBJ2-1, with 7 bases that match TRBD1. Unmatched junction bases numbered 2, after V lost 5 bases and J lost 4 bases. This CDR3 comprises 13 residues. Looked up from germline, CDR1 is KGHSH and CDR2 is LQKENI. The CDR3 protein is CASSTGEYNEQFF. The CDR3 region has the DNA TGTGCCAGCTCAACAGGGGAATACAATGAGCAGTTCTTC. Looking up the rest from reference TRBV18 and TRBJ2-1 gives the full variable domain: NAGVMQNPRHLVRRRGQEARLRCSPMKGHSHVYWYRQLPEEGLKFMVYLQKENIIDESGMPKERFSAEFPKEGPSILRIQQVVRGDSAAYFCASSTGEYNEQFFGPGTRLTVL.

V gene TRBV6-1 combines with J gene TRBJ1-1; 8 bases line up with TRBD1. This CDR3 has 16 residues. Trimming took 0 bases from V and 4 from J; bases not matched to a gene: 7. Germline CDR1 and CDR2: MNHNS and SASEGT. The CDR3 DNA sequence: TGTGCCAGCAGTGAAGCCCTCATCCAGGGGGCCACTGAAGCTTTCTTT. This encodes CASSEALIQGATEAFF.

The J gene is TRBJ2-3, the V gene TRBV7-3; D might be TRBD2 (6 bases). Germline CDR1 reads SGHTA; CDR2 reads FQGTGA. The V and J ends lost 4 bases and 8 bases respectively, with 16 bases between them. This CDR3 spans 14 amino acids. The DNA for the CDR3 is TGTGCCAGCAGCTCTCCGGGACTGGGGATTACGCAGTATTTT. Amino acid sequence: CASSSPGLGITQYF.

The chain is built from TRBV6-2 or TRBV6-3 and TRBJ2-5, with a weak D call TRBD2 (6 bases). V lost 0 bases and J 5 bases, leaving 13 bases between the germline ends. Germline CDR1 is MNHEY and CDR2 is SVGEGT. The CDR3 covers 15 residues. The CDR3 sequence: CASSYSATRVETQYF. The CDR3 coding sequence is TGTGCCAGCAGTTACTCGGCGACTAGAGTGGAGACCCAGTACTTC.

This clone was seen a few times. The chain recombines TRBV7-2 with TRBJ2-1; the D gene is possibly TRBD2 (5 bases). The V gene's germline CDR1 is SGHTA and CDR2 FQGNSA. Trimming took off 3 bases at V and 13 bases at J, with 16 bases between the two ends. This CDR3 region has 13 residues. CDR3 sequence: CASSFGVVGLQFF. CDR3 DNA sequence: TGTGCCAGCAGCTTCGGGGTCGTGGGATTACAGTTCTTC.

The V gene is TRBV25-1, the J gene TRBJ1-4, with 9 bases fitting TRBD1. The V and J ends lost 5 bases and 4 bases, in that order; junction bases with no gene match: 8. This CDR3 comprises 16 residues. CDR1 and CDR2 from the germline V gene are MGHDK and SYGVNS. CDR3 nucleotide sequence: TGTGCCAGCAGTCGTTTCACAGGGGGCGGTAATGAAAAACTGTTTTTT. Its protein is CASSRFTGGGNEKLFF.

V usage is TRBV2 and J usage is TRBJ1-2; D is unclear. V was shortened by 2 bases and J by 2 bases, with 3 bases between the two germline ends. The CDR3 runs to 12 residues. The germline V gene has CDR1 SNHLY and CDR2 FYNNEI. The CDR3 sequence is CASSEQNYGYTF. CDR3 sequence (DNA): TGTGCCAGCAGTGAACAGAACTATGGCTACACCTTC.

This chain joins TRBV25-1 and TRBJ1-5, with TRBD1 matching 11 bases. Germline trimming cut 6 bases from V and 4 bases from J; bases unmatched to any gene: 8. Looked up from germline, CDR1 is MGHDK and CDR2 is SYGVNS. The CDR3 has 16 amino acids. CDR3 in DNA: TGTGCCAGCAGCGCTTTGGGGACAGGGGGTAATCAGCCCCAGCATTTT. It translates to CASSALGTGGNQPQHF.

The CDR3 nucleotides are TGTGCCAGCTCACCTTCCTACAGCCAAGAGACCCAGTACTTC. Protein: CASSPSYSQETQYF. The chain links TRBV18 to TRBJ2-5; no clear D. V was clipped by 3 bases and J by 1 base, with 9 bases between them. The CDR3 is made up of 14 amino acids. The germline V gene encodes CDR1 KGHSH and CDR2 LQKENI.

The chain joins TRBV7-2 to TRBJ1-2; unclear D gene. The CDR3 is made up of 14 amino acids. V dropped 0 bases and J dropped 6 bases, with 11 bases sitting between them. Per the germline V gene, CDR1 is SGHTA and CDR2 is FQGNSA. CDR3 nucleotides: TGTGCCAGCAGCTTAGCGAGAACAGCTAATGGCTACACCTTC. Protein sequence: CASSLARTANGYTF.

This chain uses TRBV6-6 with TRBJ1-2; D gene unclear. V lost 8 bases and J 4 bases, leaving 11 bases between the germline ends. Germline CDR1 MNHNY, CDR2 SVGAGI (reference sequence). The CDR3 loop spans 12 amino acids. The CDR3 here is CASRPEGYGYTF. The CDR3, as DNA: TGTGCCAGCCGACCGGAGGGCTATGGCTACACCTTC.

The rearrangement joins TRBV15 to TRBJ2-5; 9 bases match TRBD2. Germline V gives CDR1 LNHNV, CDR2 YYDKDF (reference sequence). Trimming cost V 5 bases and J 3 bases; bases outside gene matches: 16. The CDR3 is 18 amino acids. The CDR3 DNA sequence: TGTGCCACCAGCTCCCCTTATGTGTTGAAGCGGGGGGAAGAGACCCAGTACTTC. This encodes CATSSPYVLKRGEETQYF.

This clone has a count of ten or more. The CDR3 here is CSASRSSTYNEQFF. The CDR3 DNA follows: TGCAGTGCTAGTAGGAGTTCGACCTACAATGAGCAGTTCTTC. This chain uses TRBV20-1 with TRBJ2-1, with D unresolved. The CDR3 totals 14 residues. V was shortened by 3 bases and J by 2 bases, with 11 bases between the two germline ends. Per germline, CDR1 DFQATT and CDR2 SNEGSKA (reference sequence).

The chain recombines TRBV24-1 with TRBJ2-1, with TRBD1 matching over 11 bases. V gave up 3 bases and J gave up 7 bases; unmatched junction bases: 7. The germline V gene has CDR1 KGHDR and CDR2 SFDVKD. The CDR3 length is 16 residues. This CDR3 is CATSDLGQGAWNEQFF. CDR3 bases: TGTGCCACCAGTGATCTAGGACAGGGGGCCTGGAATGAGCAGTTCTTC.

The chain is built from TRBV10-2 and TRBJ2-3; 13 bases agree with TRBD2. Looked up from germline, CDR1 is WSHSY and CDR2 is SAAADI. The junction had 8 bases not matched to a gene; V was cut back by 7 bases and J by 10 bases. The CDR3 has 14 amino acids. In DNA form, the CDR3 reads TGCGCCAGCAAGGGGGGGACTAGCGGGGAGGCGCAGTATTTT. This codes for CASKGGTSGEAQYF.

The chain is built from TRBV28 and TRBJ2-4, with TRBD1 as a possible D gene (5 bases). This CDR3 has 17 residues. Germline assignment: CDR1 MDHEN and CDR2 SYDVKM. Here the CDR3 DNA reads TGTGCGTGCAGGGCGTCTCGCCGTTCTTTAGCCAAAAACATTCAGTACTTC. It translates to CACRASRRSLAKNIQYF.

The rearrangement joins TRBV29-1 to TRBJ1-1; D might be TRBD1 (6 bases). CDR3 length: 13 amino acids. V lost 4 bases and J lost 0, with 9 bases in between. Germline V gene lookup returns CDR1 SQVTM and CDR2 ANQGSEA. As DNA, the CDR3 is TGCAGCGTTGCGGGGGGCATGAACACTGAAGCTTTCTTT. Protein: CSVAGGMNTEAFF. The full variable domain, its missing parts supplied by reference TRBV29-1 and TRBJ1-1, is SAVISQKPSRDICQRGTSLTIQCQVDSQVTMMFWYRQQPGQSLTLIATANQGSEATYESGFVIDKFPISRPNLTFSTLTVSNMSPEDSSIYLCSVAGGMNTEAFFGQGTRLTVV.

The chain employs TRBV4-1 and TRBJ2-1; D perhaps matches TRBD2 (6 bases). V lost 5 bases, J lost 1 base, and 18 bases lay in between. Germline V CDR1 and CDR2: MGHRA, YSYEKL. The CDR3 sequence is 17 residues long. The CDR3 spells CASSFSGGVGSYNEQFF. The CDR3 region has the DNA TGCGCCAGCAGCTTCAGCGGAGGGGTTGGGTCCTACAATGAGCAGTTCTTC.